This T cell receptor beta chain was sequenced in a study of blood T cell repertoires in COVID-19. Overall study context: Samples came from the United States, Italy and Spain, spanning acute and convalescent COVID-19. PBMCs, B-cell-depleted T cells, or T cells were the source of the cDNA or gDNA that made up the material.

V was shortened by 5 bases and J by 8 bases, with 15 bases between the two germline ends. Germline-derived CDR1 and CDR2 are SGHVS and FQNEAQ. The CDR3 has 13 residues. Recruited during active infection, patients (from Seattle) were subsequently followed longitudinally. The repertoire was sequenced with immunoSEQ multiplex PCR; TCRdb's copy has only in-frame clones and lacks some. The sample has 160,000 or so clones, about 83% seen once. V usage is TRBV7-8 and J usage is TRBJ1-2, with D unresolved. Sample: peripheral blood. The TCR comes from a woman between 70 and 85 years old with COVID-19, enrolled during active disease. The CDR3 coding sequence is TGTGCCAGCAGCCCCCGGGTCCAATACGGCTACACCTTC. Its translation: CASSPRVQYGYTF.